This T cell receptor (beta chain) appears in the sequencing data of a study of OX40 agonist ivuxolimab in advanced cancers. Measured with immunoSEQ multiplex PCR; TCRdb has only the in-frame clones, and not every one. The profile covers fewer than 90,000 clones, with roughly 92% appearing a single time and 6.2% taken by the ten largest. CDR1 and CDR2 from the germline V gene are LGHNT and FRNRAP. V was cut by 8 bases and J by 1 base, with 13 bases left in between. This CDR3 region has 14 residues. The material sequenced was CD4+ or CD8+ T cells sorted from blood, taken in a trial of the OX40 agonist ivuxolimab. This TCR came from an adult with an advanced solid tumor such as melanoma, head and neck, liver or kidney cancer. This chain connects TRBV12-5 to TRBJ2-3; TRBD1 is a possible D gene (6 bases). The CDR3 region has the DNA TGTGCTAGTCTCGGGGACACCCGCACAGATACGCAGTATTTT. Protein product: CASLGDTRTDTQYF.